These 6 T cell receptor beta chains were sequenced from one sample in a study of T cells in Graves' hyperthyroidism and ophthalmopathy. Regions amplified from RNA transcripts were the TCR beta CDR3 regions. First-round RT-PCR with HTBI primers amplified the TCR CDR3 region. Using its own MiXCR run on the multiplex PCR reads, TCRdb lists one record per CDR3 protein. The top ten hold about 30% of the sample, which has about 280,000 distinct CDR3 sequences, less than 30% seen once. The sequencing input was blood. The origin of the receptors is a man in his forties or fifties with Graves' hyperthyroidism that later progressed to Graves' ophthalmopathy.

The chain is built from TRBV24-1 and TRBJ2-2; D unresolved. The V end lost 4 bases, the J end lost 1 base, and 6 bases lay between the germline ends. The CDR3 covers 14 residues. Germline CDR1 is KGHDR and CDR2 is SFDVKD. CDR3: CATSDPRNTGELFF. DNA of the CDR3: TGTGCCACCAGTGACCCCAGGAACACCGGGGAGCTGTTTTTT.

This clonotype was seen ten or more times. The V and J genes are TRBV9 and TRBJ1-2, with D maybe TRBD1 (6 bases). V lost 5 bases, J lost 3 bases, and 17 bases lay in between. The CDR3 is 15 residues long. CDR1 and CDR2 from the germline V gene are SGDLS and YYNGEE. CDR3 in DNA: TGTGCCAGCAGTCCTCCCGGGACAAAATACTATGGCTACACCTTC. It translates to CASSPPGTKYYGYTF.

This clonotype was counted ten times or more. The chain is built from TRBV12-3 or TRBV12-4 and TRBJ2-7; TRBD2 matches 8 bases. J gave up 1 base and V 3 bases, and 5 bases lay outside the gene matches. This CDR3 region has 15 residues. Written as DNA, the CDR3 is TGTGCCAGCAGTTTCAGGGTAGCGGGATCCTACGAGCAGTACTTC. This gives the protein CASSFRVAGSYEQYF.

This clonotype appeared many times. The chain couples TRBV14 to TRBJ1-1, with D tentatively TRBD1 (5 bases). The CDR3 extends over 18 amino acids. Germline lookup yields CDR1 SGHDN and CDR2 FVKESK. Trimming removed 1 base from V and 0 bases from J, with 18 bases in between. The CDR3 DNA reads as TGTGCCAGCAGCCAAGGGTTGAGTCCCCGGGGGGTGAACACTGAAGCTTTCTTT. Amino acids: CASSQGLSPRGVNTEAFF.

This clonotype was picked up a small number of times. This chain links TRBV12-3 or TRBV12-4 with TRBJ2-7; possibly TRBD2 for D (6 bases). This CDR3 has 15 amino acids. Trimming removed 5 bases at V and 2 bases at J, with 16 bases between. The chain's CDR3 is CASSPPGGGAYEQYF. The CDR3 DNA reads TGTGCCAGCAGTCCCCCCGGGGGAGGAGCCTACGAGCAGTACTTC.

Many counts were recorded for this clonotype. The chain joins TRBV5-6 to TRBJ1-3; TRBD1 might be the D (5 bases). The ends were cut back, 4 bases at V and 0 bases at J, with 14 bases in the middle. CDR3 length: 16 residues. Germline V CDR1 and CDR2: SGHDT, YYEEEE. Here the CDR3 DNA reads TGTGCCAGCAGCCCAGACGGGACGTACTCTGGAAACACCATATATTTT. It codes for CASSPDGTYSGNTIYF.